This TCR beta chain emerged from a study of monozygotic twins with inflammatory bowel disease. Germline CDR1 SGHRS, CDR2 YFSETQ. CDR3 length: 16 amino acids. Each TCR library consumed around 3.5 ug of total RNA. Per individual sample, eight separate reactions were used to make cDNA. During cDNA synthesis, UMIs that each contained a 6-nucleotide sample barcode were added by means of template switching. TCRdb re-called the 5' RACE reads and gives one entry per CDR3 protein, without DNA. The table lists about 380,000 distinct CDR3 sequences. Overall study findings and caveats: Healthy twins showed more clonotype sharing with others than IBD patients, especially patients with disease activity.

About this clonotype itself: The antigen is not known.

The sample comprised blood. V gene TRBV5-1 combines with J gene TRBJ2-2. This TCR was sampled from a human donor with ulcerative colitis or Crohn's disease, or a healthy co-twin of an affected twin (not recorded which). This CDR3 reads CASSIAQGPNTGELFF. Using reference TRBV5-1 and TRBJ2-2 for the parts outside the CDR3, the full variable domain is KAGVTQTPRYLIKTRGQQVTLSCSPISGHRSVSWYQQTPGQGLQFLFEYFSETQRNKGNFPGRFSGRQFSNSRSEMNVSTLELGDSALYLCASSIAQGPNTGELFFGEGSRLTVL.